This T cell receptor beta chain was sequenced in a study of blood T cells in healthy people across ages (dated by TCRdb to the mid-2010s). General notes on the study: In model experiments, template switching captured roughly one uniquely barcoded TCR beta cDNA molecule for every two T cells. Age-related changes in TCR beta repertoire diversity were measured in the study by deep sequencing normalized with unique cDNA molecular identifiers. Four age groups were formed from the donors: young (average about 16 years), middle-aged (approximately 40), aged (about 68) and long-lived (around 82). To avoid experimental bias, donors of different ages were randomly spread across the sequencing lanes. For two donors (one aged 18 to 30 and one aged 80 or older), the study analyzed two additional independent replicas of 1 million unique cDNA reads from the same blood draw.

Concerning this clonotype: The specificity of this receptor is unknown. No much larger clonotype is one base removed from it; base qualities were not supplied.

Systemically healthy Caucasian individuals from Russia, some 38 in total and aged about 6 to 95 years, were included as donors. Each donor gave 8 to 10 milliliters of peripheral blood, drawn into EDTA-treated Vacutainer tubes. PBMCs were isolated by Ficoll-Paque density-gradient centrifugation, with at least 6 million obtained per sample. Trizol reagent was used to extract total RNA from the PBMCs, yielding at least 5 micrograms per sample. For every donor, flow cytometry on a PBMC aliquot measured the percentage of naive CD45RAhigh/CD27high T cells. The receptor library was made with 5' RACE. The sample was run on an Illumina HiSeq 2500. A second roughly 7 to 12 cycle PCR used a sample-barcoded 5' primer and a J-beta primer mix. A unique molecular identifier was introduced onto each TCR beta cDNA molecule by a template-switch 5' adaptor carrying 12 random nucleotides. Each sample yielded at least 3 million CDR3-containing paired-end reads. The Mint cDNA synthesis kit, primed by a TRBC-specific oligonucleotide, was used to synthesize first-strand cDNA from all RNA. Following uracil-DNA glycosylase treatment, all cDNA underwent a first 18-cycle PCR with the universal primers M1SS and BC2_uni_R. The published analysis was carried out like this. Normalization of each sample was performed by random selection of 1 million high-quality reads, each carrying a distinct molecular identifier. Reads with shared molecular identifiers were discarded instead of being binned into consensus sequences. MiTCR, run with a Q25 quality threshold and the strictest error-elimination algorithm, handled CDR3 identification, clonotype clustering and error correction. A nonparametric unseen species model with Euler transformation was used to estimate a lower bound on total TCR beta diversity. The public reads were run again by TCRdb, first through fastp at Q25 and then through MiXCR, and only productive beta chains were kept. Rows with a matching CDR3 protein are joined into one entry that keeps the most common DNA and genes. In this record, the V and J calls reflect TCRdb's handling and not the investigators' own analysis. The sample table holds over a million distinct CDR3 sequences, of which roughly 60% were seen once. The biggest ten clones account for over 5.5% of the sample.

The germline V gene encodes CDR1 DFQATT and CDR2 SNEGSKA (reference sequence). The CDR3 holds 16 amino acids from the cysteine to the phenylalanine. Only the CDR3 DNA stays, 48 bases, in frame from base 1. Trimming leaves V shorter by 1 base and J shorter by 3 bases, with the junction holding 7 bases beyond the gene matches. What the authors observed across the whole study: There was a strong correlation between observed TCR beta diversity and the percentage of naive T cells measured by flow cytometry. Conclusive comparison of naive and antigen-experienced compartments was prevented by the profiling of bulk unsorted PBMCs. As age increased, observed TCR beta diversity per million T cells dropped in a roughly linear way, and a significant reduction was already evident by age approximately 40. Compared with the aged group, more naive CD4+ T cells, fewer expanded clones and increased TCR diversity were shown by the long-lived group, suggesting age selection. The CMV infection status of donors was not known, potentially confounding age-related changes in expanded clonotypes. Estimates of total diversity based on one million sequenced T cells were regarded as lower bounds and as underestimates.

The specimen was blood. This TCR came from a man between 18 and 29 years old in good health. The chain employs TRBV20-1 and TRBJ2-5; 11 middle bases align to TRBD1. DNA sequence: TGCAGTGCTAGAGTCCTGGGACAGGGGGGGAAAGAGACCCAGTACTTC. The encoded protein is CSARVLGQGGKETQYF.